A single T cell receptor (beta chain) is shown here with its context. This table comes from immunoSEQ multiplex PCR, and its TCRdb copy is limited to in-frame clones, with some not included. Of 70,000 or so clones listed, about 81% are singletons. The data are from a study of T cells in localized non-small cell lung cancer. Deletions cut 2 bases from V and 1 base from J, with 8 bases between. The CDR3 runs 14 residues. Looked up from germline, CDR1 is SGHRS and CDR2 is YFSETQ. Source: peripheral blood, taken before any cancer treatment. This TCR came from a female donor of 60 years or more with stage I lung adenocarcinoma. This chain links TRBV5-1 with TRBJ2-3, with D unclear. The CDR3 spells CASSLRDGTDTQYF. In DNA form, the CDR3 reads TGCGCCAGCAGCTTAAGAGATGGCACAGATACGCAGTATTTT.